These 27 T cell receptor beta chains came from one sample sequenced in a study of shared clonotypes between healthy human individuals. Profiling relied on immunoSEQ multiplex PCR, and the TCRdb table lists in-frame clones only, not all of them. The sample yields about 2.3 million clones, under 95% seen once. Specimen: naive CD4+ T cells from PBMCs. This sample's subset: CD45RA+ positively selected. These receptors were collected from a man aged 18 to 30 in good health. Some clones in this sample may be carry-over from other donors' samples.

The chain combines TRBV4-3 with TRBJ2-2, with 9 positions matching TRBD1. From germline, CDR1 is LGHNA and CDR2 YSLEER. The length of the CDR3 is 16 residues. V gave up 4 bases and J gave up 6 bases; unmatched junction bases: 9. The CDR3 DNA is TGCGCCAGCAGCCCGTCCCCGGGACAGGGAGCCGGGGAGCTGTTTTTT. Protein: CASSPSPGQGAGELFF.

This clone was detected a few times. CDR3: CASNVGPEKLFF. CDR3 nucleotides: TGTGCCAGCAATGTAGGTCCTGAAAAACTGTTTTTT. The chain carries TRBV2 and TRBJ1-4; D is uncertain. Trimming took 7 bases from V and 7 from J, leaving 10 bases between them. The CDR3 runs to 12 residues. Germline values: CDR1 SNHLY, CDR2 FYNNEI.

With regard to this clone: Other DNA variants within this sample encode the same CDR3. The rearrangement links TRBV11-2 to TRBJ2-6, with unresolved D. The V and J ends lost 3 bases and 4 bases respectively, with 4 bases between them. The CDR3 runs 13 residues. Germline CDR1 is SGHAT and CDR2 is FQNNGV. As DNA, the CDR3 is TGTGCCAGCAGCTTCACGGGGGCCAACGTCCTGACTTTC. As protein: CASSFTGANVLTF. The variable domain in full, with the rest retrieved from reference TRBV11-2 and TRBJ2-6, is EAGVAQSPRYKIIEKRQSVAFWCNPISGHATLYWYQQILGQGPKLLIQFQNNGVVDDSQLPKDRFSAERLKGVDSTLKIQPAKLEDSAVYLCASSFTGANVLTFGAGSRLTVL.

The V call is TRBV27, the J call TRBJ2-7; D is perhaps TRBD1 (6 bases). Per germline, CDR1 MNHEY and CDR2 SMNVEV (reference sequence). Trimming cost V 6 bases and J 3 bases, with 18 bases left between them. CDR3 length: 15 residues. The CDR3 sequence: CASSTGTSLFYEQYF. CDR3 DNA: TGTGCCAGCAGCACCGGGACATCGCTTTTCTACGAGCAGTACTTC.

The V gene is TRBV27, the J gene TRBJ2-1; 8 nucleotides agree with TRBD1. V lost 7 bases and J lost 6; bases outside the gene matches: 11. The CDR3 is 15 residues long. CDR1 is MNHEY and CDR2 is SMNVEV in the germline V gene (reference sequence). The CDR3 DNA follows: TGTGCCAGCACCGGACAGGGAGGCCCTAGCAATGAGCAGTTCTTC. Translated: CASTGQGGPSNEQFF.

The chain joins TRBV28 to TRBJ2-7; D is possibly TRBD1 (5 bases). CDR1 MDHEN and CDR2 SYDVKM come from the germline V gene. This CDR3 has 11 residues. Trimming took off 7 bases at V and 4 bases at J, with 8 bases between the two ends. The CDR3 bases are TGTGCCAGCACAGGGTTTTACGAGCAGTACTTC. Translation: CASTGFYEQYF.

This rearrangement joins TRBV25-1 to TRBJ2-1, with D perhaps matching TRBD1 (6 bases). The V end was cut by 7 bases, the J end by 5 bases, with 27 bases between. Germline loops: CDR1 MGHDK, CDR2 SYGVNS. The CDR3 covers 18 residues. The CDR3 protein is CASNLLGDIGDPHNEQFF. CDR3 DNA: TGTGCCAGCAACCTCCTGGGGGACATCGGAGACCCGCACAATGAGCAGTTCTTC.

The J gene is TRBJ2-1, the V gene TRBV18; no clear D gene. V lost 0 bases and J lost 5, with 2 bases in between. Germline V gene data show CDR1 as KGHSH and CDR2 as LQKENI. CDR3 size: 12 residues. CDR3 bases: TGTGCCAGCTCACCACCGAACAATGAGCAGTTCTTC. The encoded protein is CASSPPNNEQFF.

The chain has TRBV5-4 and TRBJ2-5; D is possibly TRBD1 (6 bases). The CDR3 covers 17 residues. Trimming removed 2 bases from V and 2 bases from J, with 19 bases in between. Germline V gene lookup returns CDR1 SGHNT and CDR2 YYREEE (reference sequence). The CDR3 protein is CASSFPGHPRRQETQYF. The CDR3 DNA is TGTGCCAGCAGCTTCCCGGGACACCCTCGGCGACAAGAGACCCAGTACTTC.

About this clone itself: Other DNA sequences from this sample encode an identical CDR3 as well. The chain recombines TRBV28 with TRBJ2-2; D tentatively reads TRBD1 or TRBD2 (5 bases each). Trimming shortened V by 1 base and J by 6 bases, and 6 bases separated the two germline ends. Germline V gene sequence: CDR1 MDHEN, CDR2 SYDVKM. The CDR3 is 13 amino acids. The CDR3 protein is CASSLLGAGELFF. The CDR3 DNA reads TGTGCCAGCAGTTTATTGGGGGCCGGGGAGCTGTTTTTT.

V is TRBV30 and J is TRBJ2-7; TRBD2 matches 13 bases. J lost 2 bases, V lost 6 bases, and 4 bases had no gene match. Germline V gene sequence: CDR1 GTSNPN, CDR2 SVGIG (reference sequence). The CDR3 extends over 14 amino acids. CDR3 region: CACPTSGGPYEQYF. The CDR3, as DNA: TGTGCCTGTCCGACTAGCGGGGGGCCCTACGAGCAGTACTTC. The full variable domain, its missing parts supplied by reference TRBV30 and TRBJ2-7, is SQTIHQWPATLVQPVGSPLSLECTVEGTSNPNLYWYRQAAGRGLQLLFYSVGIGQISSEVPQNLSASRPQDRQFILSSKKLLLSDSGFYLCACPTSGGPYEQYFGPGTRLTVT.

The chain uses TRBV10-3 and TRBJ1-5; no reliable D call. V dropped 3 bases and J dropped 7 bases, with 13 bases sitting between them. CDR1 and CDR2 (germline): ENHRY, SYGVKD. There are 14 residues in the CDR3. Here the CDR3 reads CAISDSIVGQPQHF. Written as DNA, the CDR3 is TGTGCCATCAGTGATTCTATAGTAGGGCAGCCCCAGCATTTT.

With respect to this clone: Distinct nucleotide sequences in the sample also encode this CDR3. V usage is TRBV7-9 and J usage is TRBJ2-5; D unclear. The germline V gene encodes CDR1 SEHNR and CDR2 FQNEAQ (reference sequence). V was pared by 1 base and J by 5 bases, with 5 bases between. This CDR3 comprises 12 residues. The DNA of the CDR3 is TGTGCCAGCAGCTTAGTTGTGGAGACCCAGTACTTC. Residues: CASSLVVETQYF.

The chain employs TRBV19 and TRBJ2-3; a weak D match, TRBD1 (5 bases). This CDR3 contains 14 residues. Trimming cost V 5 bases and J 4 bases, with 13 bases left between them. The germline V gene encodes CDR1 LNHDA and CDR2 SQIVND (reference sequence). DNA for the CDR3: TGTGCCAGTAGTGGGCAGGGCCTCCCAGATACGCAGTATTTT. It is translated as CASSGQGLPDTQYF.

Notes on this clone: Additional DNA sequences in this sample encode the identical CDR3. The chain couples TRBV6-5 to TRBJ2-7; 11 bases align to TRBD2. Germline V CDR1 and CDR2: MNHEY, SVGAGI. The CDR3 loop spans 14 amino acids. V shed 7 bases and J 0 bases; nucleotides not matched to a gene: 2. CDR3 region: CASTGLAGSYEQYF. The CDR3 DNA reads as TGTGCCAGCACCGGACTAGCGGGCTCCTACGAGCAGTACTTC.

A few counts support this clone. The chain carries TRBV5-8 and TRBJ1-5; D is ambiguous. Germline CDR1 is SGHTS and CDR2 is YDEGEE. Trimming stripped 3 bases from V and 7 bases from J, with 8 bases between. The CDR3 loop spans 12 amino acids. The CDR3 loop reads CASSSGPQPQHF. CDR3 bases: TGTGCCAGCAGCTCGGGCCCCCAGCCCCAGCATTTT.

The chain recombines TRBV9 with TRBJ2-3; the D gene is possibly TRBD1 (6 bases). The V gene lost 3 bases and the J gene lost 6 bases, with 26 bases spanning the gap. CDR1 is SGDLS, CDR2 YYNGEE, per germline. The CDR3 is 18 amino acids. CDR3 loop: CASSATIWDIGEGDTQYF. The CDR3 DNA reads as TGTGCCAGCAGCGCAACTATTTGGGACATCGGTGAGGGGGATACGCAGTATTTT.

The gene calls are TRBV4-1 and TRBJ2-7; 8 positions match TRBD1. Germline loops: CDR1 MGHRA, CDR2 YSYEKL. The V and J ends lost 4 bases and 0 bases, in that order; junction bases with no gene match: 8. CDR3 length: 16 amino acids. CDR3 amino acids: CASSRKDRESSYEQYF. The CDR3 coding sequence is TGCGCCAGCAGCCGAAAGGACAGGGAAAGCTCCTACGAGCAGTACTTC.

The chain has TRBV7-9 and TRBJ2-7; D may be TRBD2 (6 bases). Germline values: CDR1 SEHNR, CDR2 FQNEAQ (reference sequence). The CDR3 extends over 15 amino acids. V lost 2 bases, J lost 0 bases, and 11 bases lay in between. The CDR3 sequence: CASSLYEGGSYEQYF. CDR3 nucleotide sequence: TGTGCCAGCAGCTTATATGAGGGAGGCTCCTACGAGCAGTACTTC.

The sample holds a few counts of this clone. The sample carries other DNA sequences with the same CDR3. The chain is built from TRBV5-1 and TRBJ2-5; D uncertain. V shed 0 bases and J shed 5 bases, with 2 bases lying between them. Germline CDR1 SGHRS, CDR2 YFSETQ. The CDR3 runs 11 residues. The CDR3 reads CASSLVETQYF. CDR3 sequence (DNA): TGCGCCAGCAGCTTGGTTGAGACCCAGTACTTC.

The chain uses TRBV5-1 and TRBJ2-5; unclear D gene. CDR1 and CDR2 from the germline V gene are SGHRS and YFSETQ. The CDR3 extends over 15 amino acids. Trimming shortened V by 2 bases and J by 1 base, and 12 bases separated the two germline ends. The CDR3 loop is CASSLLSGGQETQYF. The CDR3 DNA follows: TGCGCCAGCAGCTTACTATCGGGTGGCCAAGAGACCCAGTACTTC. Together with reference TRBV5-1 and TRBJ2-5, the CDR3 gives the full variable domain: KAGVTQTPRYLIKTRGQQVTLSCSPISGHRSVSWYQQTPGQGLQFLFEYFSETQRNKGNFPGRFSGRQFSNSRSEMNVSTLELGDSALYLCASSLLSGGQETQYFGPGTRLLVL.

The gene calls are TRBV19 and TRBJ2-5, with 8 bases that match TRBD2. V gave up 3 bases and J gave up 1 base; unmatched junction bases: 7. The CDR3 loop spans 16 amino acids. CDR1 is LNHDA and CDR2 is SQIVND in the germline V gene (reference sequence). In DNA form, the CDR3 reads TGTGCCAGTAGTATTTACAGCGGGGGAGGCCAAGAGACCCAGTACTTC. It codes for CASSIYSGGGQETQYF. The full variable domain, in which reference TRBV19 and TRBJ2-5 provide the parts outside the CDR3, is DGGITQSPKYLFRKEGQNVTLSCEQNLNHDAMYWYRQDPGQGLRLIYYSQIVNDFQKGDIAEGYSVSREKKESFPLTVTSAQKNPTAFYLCASSIYSGGGQETQYFGPGTRLLVL.

In DNA form, the CDR3 reads TGTGCCAGCAGTTTAACGGCCAGGAGCTCCTACGAGCAGTACTTC. Translating it yields CASSLTARSSYEQYF. The gene calls are TRBV28 and TRBJ2-7; no clear D. Trimming removed 2 bases from V and 0 bases from J, with 11 bases in between. CDR1 is MDHEN, CDR2 SYDVKM, per germline. The CDR3 is made up of 15 amino acids.

V and J are TRBV10-3 and TRBJ1-2; 7 positions match TRBD1. The CDR3 contains 16 residues. Germline V lookup: CDR1 ENHRY, CDR2 SYGVKD. V was clipped by 0 bases and J by 3 bases; unmatched bases: 7. The CDR3 loop is CAISESIPGGDYGYTF. The CDR3, as DNA: TGTGCCATCAGTGAGTCGATCCCAGGGGGGGACTATGGCTACACCTTC.

The chain couples TRBV18 to TRBJ1-2; possible D gene TRBD1, 5 bases. V lost 6 bases and J lost 5, with 19 bases in between. The germline V gene encodes CDR1 KGHSH and CDR2 LQKENI. This CDR3 is 15 amino acids long. The CDR3 spells CASSPGRTNSYGYTF. CDR3 DNA sequence: TGTGCCAGCTCGCCGGGACGGACGAACTCATATGGCTACACCTTC.

This clone was picked up one time. This sequence joins TRBV7-2 and TRBJ2-7, with D possibly TRBD2 on 6 matching bases. Trimming pared 3 bases from V and 6 bases from J, leaving 18 bases between. The CDR3 covers 15 residues. CDR1 is SGHTA, CDR2 FQGNSA, per germline. In DNA form, the CDR3 reads TGTGCCAGCAGCTTTTTCTCCCTAGCGTCCCCCGAGCAGTACTTC. Translated, it gives CASSFFSLASPEQYF.

Details on this clone: Other nucleotide sequences in the sample specify the same CDR3. The V gene is TRBV5-8, the J gene TRBJ2-1; D is perhaps TRBD1 (6 bases). V was trimmed by 0 bases and J by 4 bases, leaving 8 bases between them. This CDR3 contains 14 residues. CDR1 SGHTS and CDR2 YDEGEE come from the germline V gene. CDR3 bases: TGTGCCAGCAGCTTGGTGACAGGTTACAATGAGCAGTTCTTC. Its protein is CASSLVTGYNEQFF.